This T cell receptor beta chain was identified during a study of regulatory T cells in long-lasting Graves disease. Time point noted: persistent/refractory GD, antithyroid drugs over 5 years with positive TRAb. Generation of the TCR library employed RNA extracted from PBMCs. Libraries of TCR beta came from iRepertoire HTBI primers plus Arm-PCR of CDR3 regions. TCRdb re-analysed the multiplex PCR reads in MiXCR, keeping a single row per CDR3 protein. The sample contains roughly 500,000 distinct CDR3 sequences, 20% to 25% of which appear only once. CDR1 is KGHDR and CDR2 is SFDVKD in the germline V gene. The CDR3 has 14 amino acids. V lost 6 bases to trimming and J lost 8 bases; unmatched junction nucleotides: 8.

This chain joins TRBV24-1 and TRBJ2-1, with TRBD2 identical over 8 bases. This sequence originates from a female donor with Graves disease. Sequencing used peripheral blood mononuclear cells (PBMCs), obtained when the disease was refractory, from a patient treated with antithyroid drugs. The CDR3 spells CATSKDGRGDEQFF. The CDR3 coding sequence is TGTGCCACCAGTAAGGACGGGCGGGGGGATGAGCAGTTCTTC.